Following are 21 T cell receptor beta chains from one sample sequenced in a study of beta chain features in type 1 diabetes (dated by TCRdb to 2016 to 2018). Study-wide findings and limitations: Type 1 diabetes patients showed a moderate but significant shortening of TCRB CDR3 length in all four CD4+ subsets.

Receptors were amplified or captured by the immunoSEQ multiplex PCR assay. The entire amount of isolated RNA was reverse transcribed using the High Capacity cDNA Reverse Transcription Kit, so the sequenced TCRB transcripts were expressed ones. TCRdb re-hosts the immuneACCESS table, in-frame sequences only. Its copies lack some clones; in the studies checked, an unresolved V gene accounts for under half of them, and the cause for the rest is not known. For this sample there are about 660,000 clones; around an eighth appear just once. The ten largest clones add up to around 0.04% of the sample. The antigens of these receptors remain unknown. The sample taken for sequencing was naive CD4+ T cells from blood. This specimen's cell subset or site label, interpreted: true naive CD4+ T cells. The receptor set was obtained from a man aged 18 to 30 with type 1 diabetes.

This chain joins TRBV6-5 and TRBJ2-5; tentatively, D is TRBD1 (5 bases). Trimming shortened V by 5 bases and J by 5 bases, and 15 bases separated the two germline ends. The length of the CDR3 is 14 residues. Germline CDR1 MNHEY, CDR2 SVGAGI. This chain's CDR3 is CASSESQGWETQYF. The CDR3 region has the DNA TGTGCCAGCAGTGAATCCCAGGGTTGGGAGACCCAGTACTTC.

The chain links TRBV30 to TRBJ2-3, with a weak D call TRBD2 (6 bases). Trimming removed 7 bases from V and 0 bases from J, with 17 bases in between. This CDR3 contains 15 residues. Germline CDR1 reads GTSNPN; CDR2 reads SVGIG (reference sequence). This CDR3 reads CAYTVLGGSTDTQYF. CDR3 coding DNA: TGTGCCTACACGGTTCTGGGGGGAAGCACAGATACGCAGTATTTT.

This clone was seen a handful of times. The chain has TRBV28 and TRBJ2-7; D not resolved. The CDR3 sequence is 14 residues long. From germline, CDR1 is MDHEN and CDR2 SYDVKM. Trimming shortened V by 2 bases and J by 6 bases, and 14 bases separated the two germline ends. This CDR3 is CASSLGQVISEQYF. CDR3 coding DNA: TGTGCCAGCAGTTTAGGGCAGGTGATATCCGAGCAGTACTTC.

This chain uses TRBV16 with TRBJ2-7; possibly TRBD1 or TRBD2 for D (5 bases each). This CDR3 has 15 amino acids. The germline V gene encodes CDR1 KGHSY and CDR2 FQNENV. V lost 1 base, J lost 3 bases, and 13 bases lay in between. CDR3 sequence reads: CASSQLQEVDYEQYF. The CDR3 bases are TGTGCCAGCAGCCAATTACAGGAGGTGGACTACGAGCAGTACTTC.

The V call is TRBV28, the J call TRBJ2-3; D uncertain. Trimming left V 5 bases short and J 5 bases short, with 8 bases between. Germline loops: CDR1 MDHEN, CDR2 SYDVKM. This CDR3 spans 12 amino acids. The CDR3 region is CASSPSGDTQYF. The CDR3 DNA reads TGTGCCAGCAGTCCCTCGGGAGATACGCAGTATTTT.

The chain employs TRBV6-6 and TRBJ2-7, with TRBD1 matching 7 bases. The CDR3 consists of 14 residues. From germline, CDR1 is MNHNY and CDR2 SVGAGI (reference sequence). V dropped 6 bases and J dropped 5; count of bases not matched to a gene: 10. CDR3 protein: CASSNRGSIDEQYF. The CDR3 coding sequence is TGTGCCAGCAGCAACAGGGGATCCATCGACGAGCAGTACTTC.

This clone has a handful of counts. This sequence joins TRBV25-1 and TRBJ1-2; D is uncertain. This CDR3 spans 11 amino acids. The V and J ends lost 6 bases and 4 bases respectively, with 6 bases between them. CDR1 is MGHDK, CDR2 SYGVNS, per germline. CDR3 sequence (DNA): TGTGCCAGCAGCCGGGGCTATGGCTACACCTTC. Protein: CASSRGYGYTF.

The CDR3 sequence is CASSLRVNSPLHF. CDR3 in DNA: TGTGCCAGCAGCTTGCGGGTTAATTCACCCCTCCACTTT. This chain links TRBV7-2 with TRBJ1-6; D call uncertain. There are 13 residues in the CDR3. Germline lookup yields CDR1 SGHTA and CDR2 FQGNSA. The V end lost 3 bases, the J end lost 6 bases, and 6 bases lay between the germline ends.

The chain combines TRBV13 with TRBJ2-3, with D hard to call. The CDR3 spans 14 residues. Trimming removed 2 bases at V and 4 bases at J, with 10 bases between. From germline, CDR1 is PRHDT and CDR2 FYEKMQ (reference sequence). DNA for the CDR3: TGTGCCAGCAGCTTAAGTCCGGGCCCAGATACGCAGTATTTT. Residues: CASSLSPGPDTQYF.

This clone was seen more than once but under ten times. This chain uses TRBV28 with TRBJ1-2; weak D call: TRBD1 (6 bases). Germline V gene lookup returns CDR1 MDHEN and CDR2 SYDVKM. With 10 bases removed from V and 6 bases from J, the gap between germline ends came to 12 bases. CDR3 length equals 11 residues. The CDR3 bases are TGTGCCATACACAGGGAGGATGGCTACACCTTC. Protein: CAIHREDGYTF.

This clone has only a few counts. This chain links TRBV20-1 with TRBJ2-7; no definite D call. This CDR3 has 11 residues. V was pared by 5 bases and J by 3 bases, with 8 bases between. Germline V gene data show CDR1 as DFQATT and CDR2 as SNEGSKA (reference sequence). The CDR3 DNA reads as TGCAGTGCTGGGGTCGGCTACGAGCAGTACTTC. Translating gives CSAGVGYEQYF.

This clone was found a few times. The V and J genes are TRBV6-5 and TRBJ2-3; D might be TRBD2 (5 bases). V lost 2 bases and J 0 bases, leaving 9 bases between the germline ends. Germline V gene data show CDR1 as MNHEY and CDR2 as SVGAGI. The CDR3 has 15 amino acids. The chain's CDR3 is CASSYRTSSTDTQYF. The CDR3 coding sequence is TGTGCCAGCAGTTACAGGACTTCTAGCACAGATACGCAGTATTTT.

This chain uses TRBV5-4 with TRBJ2-7, with D perhaps TRBD2 (5 bases). Germline assignment: CDR1 SGHNT and CDR2 YYREEE (reference sequence). Trimming pared 1 base from V and 7 bases from J, leaving 12 bases between. The CDR3 extends over 13 amino acids. This CDR3 is CASSLTPAGEQYF. The CDR3 nucleotides are TGTGCCAGCAGCTTGACCCCGGCGGGTGAGCAGTACTTC.

V and J are TRBV6-5 and TRBJ2-1; D unresolved. V was clipped by 0 bases and J by 7 bases, with 16 bases between them. The CDR3 totals 16 residues. Germline V CDR1 and CDR2: MNHEY, SVGAGI. The DNA for the CDR3 is TGTGCCAGCAGTTACTCGATTAATTACGAGTCGAATGAGCAGTTCTTC. Protein product: CASSYSINYESNEQFF.

This clone was seen a handful of times. The chain links TRBV28 to TRBJ2-7; 12 positions agree with TRBD2. This CDR3 has 14 residues. V was pared by 6 bases and J by 4 bases, with 4 bases of the junction left unmatched. The V gene's germline CDR1 is MDHEN and CDR2 SYDVKM. The CDR3, as DNA: TGTGCCAGCAGGACTAGCGGGAGTAGGTACGAGCAGTACTTC. Translation: CASRTSGSRYEQYF. Full variable domain (remainder filled in from reference TRBV28 and TRBJ2-7): DVKVTQSSRYLVKRTGEKVFLECVQDMDHENMFWYRQDPGLGLRLIYFSYDVKMKEKGDIPEGYSVSREKKERFSLILESASTNQTSMYLCASRTSGSRYEQYFGPGTRLTVT.

The chain is built from TRBV9 and TRBJ2-5, with a possible D match to TRBD1 (6 bases). The CDR3 contains 14 residues. Germline CDR1 is SGDLS and CDR2 is YYNGEE. V lost 0 bases and J 3 bases, leaving 9 bases between the germline ends. DNA for the CDR3: TGTGCCAGCAGCGTAGGCCCAGGGGAAGAGACCCAGTACTTC. Amino acids: CASSVGPGEETQYF.

The rearrangement joins TRBV4-2 to TRBJ2-1; a weak D match, TRBD1 (5 bases). The germline V and J ends were trimmed by 1 base and 6 bases, with 22 bases remaining between them. Germline V lookup: CDR1 LGHNA, CDR2 YNFKEQ. CDR3 length equals 18 residues. CDR3 protein: CASSQGPSRGPLRNEQFF. The CDR3 region has the DNA TGTGCCAGCAGCCAAGGGCCCTCTAGGGGCCCTTTGCGCAATGAGCAGTTCTTC.

The sample holds a few counts of this clone. This rearrangement joins TRBV5-1 to TRBJ2-1, with 8 bases lining up with TRBD2. This CDR3 has 14 residues. J was trimmed by 10 bases and V by 2 bases; bases with no gene match: 8. CDR1 and CDR2 (germline): SGHRS, YFSETQ. CDR3 region: CASSFKTAGDEQFF. CDR3 DNA: TGCGCCAGCAGCTTCAAGACAGCGGGAGACGAGCAGTTCTTC. Supplemented by reference TRBV5-1 and TRBJ2-1, the full variable domain reads KAGVTQTPRYLIKTRGQQVTLSCSPISGHRSVSWYQQTPGQGLQFLFEYFSETQRNKGNFPGRFSGRQFSNSRSEMNVSTLELGDSALYLCASSFKTAGDEQFFGPGTRLTVL.

This clone has a handful of counts. The chain couples TRBV13 to TRBJ2-5; no firm D call. Germline V lookup: CDR1 PRHDT, CDR2 FYEKMQ (reference sequence). Trimming shortened V by 4 bases and J by 4 bases, and 7 bases separated the two germline ends. The CDR3 loop spans 12 amino acids. The CDR3 here is CASSYSPETQYF. Written as DNA, the CDR3 is TGTGCCAGCAGCTACTCCCCAGAGACCCAGTACTTC.

This clone was seen a few times. The chain links TRBV28 to TRBJ2-7, with D tentatively TRBD1 (5 bases). The CDR3 is made up of 16 amino acids. Trimming took off 1 base at V and 1 base at J, with 14 bases between the two ends. In germline, CDR1 is MDHEN, CDR2 SYDVKM. The CDR3 here is CASSLYGQGHSYEQYF. The DNA of the CDR3 is TGTGCCAGCAGTTTATATGGCCAGGGCCATTCCTACGAGCAGTACTTC.

This clone occurred a few times. The chain is built from TRBV4-2 and TRBJ2-7, with D perhaps given as TRBD1 or TRBD2 (5 bases each). Germline-derived CDR1 and CDR2 are LGHNA and YNFKEQ. The V and J ends lost 0 bases and 2 bases respectively, with 20 bases between them. This CDR3 is 18 amino acids long. The CDR3 spells CASSQDTLLPGTTYEQYF. The CDR3 bases are TGTGCCAGCAGCCAAGATACCTTACTTCCCGGGACCACCTACGAGCAGTACTTC.